This is a list of T cell receptor beta chains from one sample in a study of shared clonotypes between healthy human individuals. Produced via immunoSEQ multiplex PCR; TCRdb's table is partial and in-frame only. The table lists about 2 million clones, 85% to 95% of them singletons, with 0.13% in the top ten. Sequencing input: naive CD4+ T cells sorted from blood. The source of these receptors is a man younger than 35 in good health. CDR3s leave out the opening cysteine and the closing phenylalanine or tryptophan. A D gene is named only where the DNA matches it firmly.

d_call | v_call | cdr3_aa
TRBD1 | TRBV6-6 | ASRPGTATNEKLF
- | TRBV20-1 | SQGEAF
- | TRBV11-2 | ASSLDEAF
TRBD1 | TRBV2 | ASDQGARGNTIY
TRBD1 | TRBV5-8 | ASSSGTVLYGYT
- | TRBV5-4 | ASSSAGELHGYT
- | TRBV11-1 | ASSRDTLSSEQF
TRBD1 | TRBV5-1 | ASSQVTGFTYEQY
TRBD1 | TRBV5-1 | ASNQGGSGTEAF
TRBD1 | TRBV6-5 | ASSTAGTGHYEQY
- | TRBV4-2 | ASSQDLSFSGNTIY
TRBD1 | TRBV30 | AWSVTGGMKTQY
TRBD1 | TRBV27 | ASSSRDRGYEQY
- | TRBV10-3 | AISGQVLSSYEQY
- | TRBV5-1 | ASSLRGANTEAF
- | TRBV6-1 | ASSEAAGLNSPLH
TRBD2 | TRBV2 | ASRAGTSGNYEQY
- | TRBV5-1 | ASSTAVNTEAF
TRBD1 | TRBV9 | ASSPREGARETQY
TRBD1 | TRBV5-4 | ASSSPGQGSVRSPLH
TRBD1 | TRBV4-2 | ASSQSGTVNTEAF
- | TRBV6-5 | ASRLLTRNTGELF
TRBD1 | TRBV7-3 | ASSMDRVSGANVLT
TRBD2 | TRBV2 | ASSEESGGANEQF
- | TRBV29-1 | SVEIVDTQY
- | TRBV4-1 | ASSQTSTDTQY